The rows below give T cell receptor beta chains drawn from one sample of a study of blood T cell repertoires in COVID-19. Data came from immunoSEQ multiplex PCR; TCRdb stores just in-frame clones and leaves some out. This table has more than 55,000 clones, 88% appearing once. The sequencing sample was made of peripheral blood. The receptors come from a man between 60 and 75 years old with acute or convalescent COVID-19. Each CDR3 is given with its conserved first and last residue. Each record gives: V gene, clone size, J gene, D gene, CDR3 protein, CDR3 DNA. The D gene is left open where the match is weak. A clone size is listed for some rows: how often the clone was seen (once, few, many), or a class if it is expanded.

V: TRBV5-4; size: NA; J: TRBJ1-2; D: TRBD1; CDR3: CASRGTGQNYGYTF; DNA: TGTGCCAGCAGGGGGACAGGGCAAAACTATGGCTACACCTTC
V: TRBV19; size: NA; J: TRBJ2-1; D: NA; CDR3: CASSNPTSHAEQFF; DNA: TGTGCCAGTAGTAACCCAACTTCGCACGCTGAGCAGTTCTTC
V: TRBV2; size: NA; J: TRBJ2-2; D: NA; CDR3: CASSGLLNTGELFF; DNA: TGTGCCAGCAGTGGTCTACTAAACACCGGGGAGCTGTTTTTT
V: TRBV9; size: NA; J: TRBJ1-1; D: TRBD1; CDR3: CASSAYPTGETGGLVWTEAFF; DNA: TGTGCCAGCAGCGCGTACCCGACTGGGGAGACAGGGGGCCTCGTTTGGACTGAAGCTTTCTTT
V: TRBV24-1; size: once; J: TRBJ1-5; D: NA; CDR3: CATSDGVGGNQPQHF; DNA: TGTGCCACCAGTGATGGCGTGGGAGGCAATCAGCCCCAGCATTTT
V: TRBV6-5; size: NA; J: TRBJ1-5; D: TRBD1; CDR3: CASSYSTGGQPQHF; DNA: TGTGCCAGCAGTTACTCGACAGGGGGCCAGCCCCAGCATTTT
V: TRBV19; size: NA; J: TRBJ2-3; D: TRBD1; CDR3: CASSIGTGDTQYF; DNA: TGTGCCAGTAGTATAGGGACAGGGGATACGCAGTATTTT
V: TRBV6-5; size: NA; J: TRBJ2-2; D: TRBD2; CDR3: CASSYYLAGGTGELFF; DNA: TGTGCCAGCAGTTACTACCTAGCGGGAGGAACCGGGGAGCTGTTTTTT
V: TRBV6-5; size: NA; J: TRBJ2-7; D: TRBD1; CDR3: CASSRTGQGIHEQYF; DNA: TGTGCCAGCAGTCGTACGGGACAGGGGATCCACGAGCAGTACTTC
V: TRBV19; size: few; J: TRBJ1-6; D: NA; CDR3: CASSIDRHSPLHF; DNA: TGTGCCAGTAGTATTGACAGGCATTCACCCCTCCACTTT
V: TRBV16; size: NA; J: TRBJ2-7; D: TRBD1; CDR3: CASSQAQGMNEQYF; DNA: TGTGCCAGCAGCCAGGCACAGGGGATGAACGAGCAGTACTTC
V: TRBV18; size: NA; J: TRBJ1-2; D: TRBD1; CDR3: CASSLTLQGDGYTF; DNA: TGTGCCAGCTCACTCACGCTTCAGGGGGATGGCTACACCTTC
V: TRBV18; size: NA; J: TRBJ1-5; D: NA; CDR3: CASSPRQDLNQPQHF; DNA: TGTGCCAGCTCACCGCGACAGGACCTCAATCAGCCCCAGCATTTT
V: TRBV28; size: NA; J: TRBJ1-3; D: TRBD1; CDR3: CATRDSSGNTIYF; DNA: TGTGCCACCCGGGACAGCTCTGGAAACACCATATATTTT
V: TRBV11-3; size: few; J: TRBJ2-2; D: TRBD2; CDR3: CASSLTSWEGPGELFF; DNA: TGTGCCAGCAGCTTAACTTCTTGGGAGGGCCCCGGGGAGCTGTTTTTT
V: TRBV10-3; size: once; J: TRBJ1-1; D: NA; CDR3: CAIRLGGRNTEAFF; DNA: TGTGCCATCAGACTAGGGGGACGGAACACTGAAGCTTTCTTT
V: TRBV18; size: NA; J: TRBJ1-1; D: TRBD1; CDR3: CASSPLTGLNTEAFF; DNA: TGTGCCAGCTCACCACTGACAGGGTTGAACACTGAAGCTTTCTTT
V: TRBV27; size: NA; J: TRBJ2-7; D: NA; CDR3: CASSDQFEDEQYF; DNA: TGTGCCAGCAGTGACCAGTTTGAGGACGAGCAGTACTTC
V: TRBV5-1; size: NA; J: TRBJ2-1; D: TRBD2; CDR3: CASRTSGRNEQFF; DNA: TGCGCCAGCCGCACTAGCGGGAGAAATGAGCAGTTCTTC
V: TRBV4-1; size: NA; J: TRBJ2-3; D: TRBD1; CDR3: CASSQGTGQLSTDTQYF; DNA: TGCGCCAGCAGCCAAGGGACGGGACAGCTTAGCACAGATACGCAGTATTTT
V: TRBV27; size: NA; J: TRBJ2-1; D: TRBD2; CDR3: CASNLLSGGLYNEQFF; DNA: TGTGCCAGCAACCTTCTTAGCGGGGGGCTCTACAATGAGCAGTTCTTC
V: TRBV5-1; size: NA; J: TRBJ2-1; D: TRBD2; CDR3: CASSLGLVGNNEQFF; DNA: TGCGCCAGCAGCTTAGGACTAGTTGGGAACAATGAGCAGTTCTTC
V: TRBV10-3; size: NA; J: TRBJ2-5; D: NA; CDR3: CAISESTGQETQYF; DNA: TGTGCCATCAGTGAGTCGACAGGCCAAGAGACCCAGTACTTC
V: TRBV4-2; size: NA; J: TRBJ2-5; D: NA; CDR3: CASSLSIQTSGSAQYF; DNA: TGTGCCAGCAGCTTAAGTATCCAGACTTCCGGGTCGGCCCAGTACTTC
V: TRBV19; size: NA; J: TRBJ2-2; D: NA; CDR3: CASSQGNTGELFF; DNA: TGTGCCAGTAGTCAGGGAAACACCGGGGAGCTGTTTTTT
V: TRBV29-1; size: NA; J: TRBJ2-4; D: NA; CDR3: CSVAQGTAKNIQYF; DNA: TGCAGCGTTGCCCAGGGTACAGCCAAAAACATTCAGTACTTC
V: TRBV10-3; size: NA; J: TRBJ1-1; D: TRBD1; CDR3: CAIGQGDTEAFF; DNA: TGTGCCATTGGACAGGGCGACACTGAAGCTTTCTTT
V: TRBV23-1; size: NA; J: TRBJ1-6; D: NA; CDR3: CASSHSYVSGEFLHSPLHF; DNA: TGCGCCAGCAGTCATTCTTACGTGAGTGGGGAGTTTTTACATTCACCCCTCCACTTT
V: TRBV5-1; size: NA; J: TRBJ2-1; D: NA; CDR3: CASSLDSSSYNEQFF; DNA: TGCGCCAGCAGCCTGGACAGTAGCTCCTACAATGAGCAGTTCTTC
V: TRBV5-1; size: once; J: TRBJ2-1; D: NA; CDR3: CASSPRTEAYNEQFF; DNA: TGCGCCAGCAGCCCACGGACAGAAGCCTACAATGAGCAGTTCTTC
V: TRBV28; size: NA; J: TRBJ1-2; D: NA; CDR3: CASSLLFGGYTF; DNA: TGTGCCAGCAGTCTTCTATTTGGTGGCTACACCTTC
V: TRBV3-1/TRBV3-2; size: few; J: TRBJ2-7; D: TRBD2; CDR3: CASSQDWGIFCLAGESQQYF; DNA: TGTGCCAGCAGCCAAGATTGGGGGATATTTTGTCTAGCGGGAGAATCACAGCAGTACTTC
V: TRBV4-2; size: NA; J: TRBJ1-2; D: NA; CDR3: CASSQDRGRGSSYGYTF; DNA: TGTGCCAGCAGCCAAGATCGAGGCAGGGGCTCGAGCTATGGCTACACCTTC
V: TRBV15; size: NA; J: TRBJ2-6; D: NA; CDR3: CATSRDSPGANVLTF; DNA: TGTGCCACCAGCAGAGATTCTCCTGGGGCCAACGTCCTGACTTTC
V: TRBV19; size: NA; J: TRBJ2-2; D: NA; CDR3: CATTRDSSGNTGELFF; DNA: TGTGCCACTACCCGGGACTCAAGTGGGAACACCGGGGAGCTGTTTTTT
V: TRBV27; size: few; J: TRBJ2-7; D: NA; CDR3: CASRRSSGVGPYEQYF; DNA: TGTGCCAGCAGAAGAAGTTCGGGAGTCGGTCCTTACGAGCAGTACTTC